One and the same sample provided the 11 T cell receptor beta chains below, sequenced in a study of regulatory T cells in long-lasting Graves disease (dated by TCRdb to the early 2020s). Receptor amplification or capture employed multiplex PCR. Instrument used: Illumina HiSeq 4000. TCR beta libraries were built with iRepertoire HTBI primers and Arm-PCR amplification of CDR3 regions. TCRdb took the public reads, trimmed them with fastp at Q25, ran MiXCR for clone calling and kept in-frame beta chains. For every CDR3 protein sequence, its rows merge into one entry that carries the most common genes and DNA. In all, the sample holds 510,000 or so distinct CDR3 sequences, and 9.5% to 15% of those were seen once. Roughly 8.9% of the sample goes to the ten largest clones. The sample's time point, from its label and the paper: newly diagnosed GD, antithyroid drugs for less than 3 months. RNA was extracted from PBMCs in TRIzol for both TCR sequencing and RNA sequencing.

A further study also used this sample, focusing on T cells in Graves' hyperthyroidism and ophthalmopathy.

This specimen was peripheral blood mononuclear cells (PBMCs), taken at new diagnosis, from a patient treated with antithyroid drugs. The receptors were gathered from a woman between 25 and 40 years old with Graves disease. Donor details come from another sample of the same person, matched by shared clones.

This clonotype was detected many times. V and J are TRBV20-1 and TRBJ2-3; 11 nucleotides agree with TRBD2. This CDR3 has 16 residues. The trim removed 5 bases at V and 4 bases at J, leaving 11 bases unmatched. CDR1 and CDR2 from the germline V gene are DFQATT and SNEGSKA (reference sequence). The CDR3 DNA is TGCAGTGCTCGCTACCCCCCGGGACTAGCGGCAGATACGCAGTATTTT. This sequence encodes CSARYPPGLAADTQYF.

This clonotype was counted at least ten times. This sequence joins TRBV9 and TRBJ2-7; D remains ambiguous. The CDR3 covers 14 residues. Germline V gene data show CDR1 as SGDLS and CDR2 as YYNGEE. V was shortened by 0 bases and J by 0 bases, with 7 bases between the two germline ends. CDR3 in DNA: TGTGCCAGCAGCGTAGTTCCCAGCTCCTACGAGCAGTACTTC. This translates into CASSVVPSSYEQYF.

This clonotype was observed at least ten times. The CDR3 bases are TGTGCCAGCAGTTTCCTTTTCCGGCCGGGTGAGCAGTTCTTC. This codes for CASSFLFRPGEQFF. The chain recombines TRBV28 with TRBJ2-1; D is ambiguous. The CDR3 consists of 14 residues. The germline CDR1 and CDR2 sequences are MDHEN and SYDVKM. The V end was cut by 3 bases, the J end by 9 bases, with 15 bases between.

On this clonotype: A much larger clone sits a single nucleotide away, making a read error possible. No conserved phenylalanine or tryptophan ends this CDR3, so it is likely a read error. The V and J genes are TRBV20-1 and TRBJ2-1; 16 nucleotides align to TRBD2. Germline V gene data show CDR1 as DFQATT and CDR2 as SNEGSKA (reference sequence). After removal of 6 bases from V and 8 bases from J, the junction contained 4 bases not matched to a gene. The CDR3 has 14 amino acids. CDR3 nucleotide sequence: TGCAGTGCAACCGGGACTAGCGGGAGGGATGAGCAGTTCTCC. Residues: CSATGTSGRDEQFS.

This clonotype was recorded a few times. The V and J genes are TRBV20-1 and TRBJ1-2; maybe TRBD1 (6 bases). Trimming removed 2 bases from V and 6 bases from J, with 19 bases in between. The CDR3 spans 15 residues. Germline CDR1 DFQATT, CDR2 SNEGSKA (reference sequence). This CDR3 is CSARSPGRGLNGYTF. The CDR3 DNA follows: TGCAGTGCTAGATCCCCGGGCAGGGGCTTAAATGGCTACACCTTC.

A remark on this clonotype: A much larger clone is a single base away; this may be a read error. This rearrangement joins TRBV13 to TRBJ2-6; D perhaps matches TRBD1 (6 bases). The germline V gene has CDR1 PRHDT and CDR2 FYEKMQ (reference sequence). The CDR3 has 18 amino acids. V gave up 5 bases and J gave up 2 bases, with 19 bases separating them. The CDR3 coding sequence is TGTGCCAGCAGCCCCGACAGGCTCACCGCGGCTGGGGCCAACGTCCTGACTTTC. This encodes CASSPDRLTAAGANVLTF. Filled out from reference TRBV13 and TRBJ2-6, the complete variable domain reads AAGVIQSPRHLIKEKRETATLKCYPIPRHDTVYWYQQGPGQDPQFLISFYEKMQSDKGSIPDRFSAQQFSDYHSELNMSSLELGDSALYFCASSPDRLTAAGANVLTFGAGSRLTVL.

This clonotype was recorded at least ten times. The junction departs from germline at one end; a sequencing error may be responsible. The genes are TRBV10-2 and TRBJ1-1; D not certain. The CDR3 contains 13 residues. The germline CDR1 and CDR2 sequences are WSHSY and SAAADI. The CDR3 DNA reads TGTGCCAGCAGTGAGTCCAGGAACACTGAAGCTTTCTTT. It specifies CASSESRNTEAFF.

Comments on this clonotype: This may stem from a read error, because a much larger clone lies one nucleotide away. The chain uses TRBV6-1 and TRBJ1-5; D is unresolved. This CDR3 contains 16 residues. Germline lookup yields CDR1 MNHNS and CDR2 SASEGT. As DNA, the CDR3 is TGTGCCAGCAGTGCGGAGATCCGCCAGGTTTGGGAGCCCCGGCATTTT. Its protein is CASSAEIRQVWEPRHF.

This clonotype was detected a few times. CDR3 coding DNA: TGTGCCAGCTCACACTCAATTCAGGGTGTGGCGACTGAAGCTTTCTTT. It is translated as CASSHSIQGVATEAFF. The chain has TRBV18 and TRBJ1-1; D may be TRBD1 (5 bases). The germline V gene has CDR1 KGHSH and CDR2 LQKENI. V lost 4 bases, J lost 5 bases, and 20 bases lay in between. The CDR3 is 16 amino acids.

This clonotype showed up many times. V gene TRBV20-1 combines with J gene TRBJ2-5; TRBD2 aligns across 7 bases. CDR3 length: 14 residues. The trim removed 2 bases at V and 5 bases at J, leaving 8 bases unmatched. CDR1 and CDR2 (germline): DFQATT, SNEGSKA (reference sequence). CDR3 sequence: CSARPGTTGETQYF. CDR3 in DNA: TGCAGTGCTAGACCCGGGACTACGGGGGAGACCCAGTACTTC.

This clonotype was detected many times. J is TRBJ1-1 and V is TRBV20-1, with 7 bases identical to TRBD1. This CDR3 spans 15 amino acids. Germline V gene sequence: CDR1 DFQATT, CDR2 SNEGSKA (reference sequence). The V gene end was trimmed by 5 bases and the J gene end by 0 bases; junction bases not matched to a gene: 9. The DNA for the CDR3 is TGCAGTGCTCTAACGGACAGGTATTTGAACACTGAAGCTTTCTTT. Translated, it gives CSALTDRYLNTEAFF.